This T cell receptor (beta chain) was recorded in a study of T cell responses to AZD1222 COVID-19 vaccine. General study findings and limits: Spike as a whole was targeted by vaccine-associated CD4 TCRs, dominant at 160-218 and 743-854.

Profiling relied on immunoSEQ multiplex PCR, and the TCRdb table lists in-frame clones only, not all of them. The table records about 140,000 clones, under 95% of them present only once. Points on this clone: The antigen remains unidentified.

The specimen comprised peripheral blood, sampled on day 0 of AZD1222 vaccination. This TCR was sampled from an adult in good health.

The CDR3 coding sequence is TGTGCCAGCAGTTCCCGACAGGAGTCCTACGAGCAGTACTTC. Amino acid sequence: CASSSRQESYEQYF. This sequence joins TRBV28 and TRBJ2-7; D possibly corresponds to TRBD1 (6 bases). V was shortened by 4 bases and J by 1 base, with 11 bases between the two germline ends. Germline CDR1 and CDR2: MDHEN and SYDVKM. The CDR3 length is 14 residues.